This TCR beta chain came from a study of T cell responses to AZD1222 COVID-19 vaccine. Study results and limitations: Only a handful of AZD1222 recipients, roughly six in all, had baseline seropositivity.

Per the germline V gene, CDR1 is LGHNA and CDR2 is YNFKEQ. Germline trimming cut 4 bases from V and 6 bases from J; bases unmatched to any gene: 15. The CDR3 spans 17 residues. TCRdb's table, derived via immunoSEQ multiplex PCR, lists solely in-frame clones and lacks some. The sample lists about 57,000 clones, 70% to 90% occurring once. In regard to this clone: Its antigen is not identified.

The receptor was isolated from an adult in good health. The chain couples TRBV4-2 to TRBJ2-7, with 10 bases aligning to TRBD1. The sequenced sample was peripheral blood, obtained on day 0 of AZD1222 vaccination. The CDR3 DNA is TGTGCCAGCAGCCTCACTTTCGCGCCGGGACAGGGGAGCGAGCAGTACTTC. Amino acids: CASSLTFAPGQGSEQYF.